One sample yielded the 11 T cell receptor beta chains listed below, sequenced in a study of blood T cell repertoires in COVID-19 (dated by TCRdb to about 2020). The library was produced with the immunoSEQ multiplex PCR assay. TCRdb holds this immuneACCESS table with in-frame rearrangements only. Some clones are missing; in checked studies, unresolved V genes explain under half, and the rest has no known cause. The sample table contains 25,000 to 30,000 clones; only one count was recorded for around 94% of them. Jointly, the top ten make up roughly 0.83% of the sample. Sequences were obtained from peripheral blood. These receptors all stem from a woman aged 65 to 85 with COVID-19, enrolled during active disease.

The chain carries TRBV7-2 and TRBJ2-2; D remains unclear. Trimming left V 0 bases short and J 4 bases short, with 6 bases between. CDR1 is SGHTA, CDR2 FQGNSA, per germline. The CDR3 contains 14 residues. CDR3 loop: CASSLARFTGELFF. The CDR3 DNA follows: TGTGCCAGCAGCTTAGCTCGGTTCACCGGGGAGCTGTTTTTT.

The rearrangement joins TRBV6-4 to TRBJ1-1, with D unresolved. Trimming stripped 4 bases from V and 1 base from J, with 7 bases between. This CDR3 has 13 amino acids. Looked up from germline, CDR1 is MRHNA and CDR2 is SNTAGT. The CDR3: CASSVAENTEAFF. Here the CDR3 DNA reads TGTGCCAGCAGTGTCGCAGAGAACACTGAAGCTTTCTTT.

CDR3 protein: CASSQSNQPQHF. The CDR3 DNA reads TGTGCCAGTAGCCAGAGCAATCAGCCCCAGCATTTT. The chain joins TRBV19 to TRBJ1-5; unclear D gene. V was clipped by 6 bases and J by 1 base, with 4 bases between them. The germline V gene has CDR1 LNHDA and CDR2 SQIVND (reference sequence). This CDR3 is 12 amino acids long.

The chain recombines TRBV9 with TRBJ1-3; 7 bases agree with TRBD1. The CDR3 runs 17 residues. Germline V gene sequence: CDR1 SGDLS, CDR2 YYNGEE. J was trimmed by 0 bases and V by 7 bases; bases with no gene match: 13. CDR3 sequence (DNA): TGTGCCAGCGGAGCCGGGACAGCGATATCCTCTGGAAACACCATATATTTT. Protein: CASGAGTAISSGNTIYF. The whole variable domain, remainder taken from reference TRBV9 and TRBJ1-3, is DSGVTQTPKHLITATGQRVTLRCSPRSGDLSVYWYQQSLDQGLQFLIQYYNGEERAKGNILERFSAQQFPDLHSELNLSSLELGDSALYFCASGAGTAISSGNTIYFGEGSWLTVV.

The J gene is TRBJ2-1, the V gene TRBV6-5, with 11 bases identical to TRBD2. J was trimmed by 6 bases and V by 8 bases; bases with no gene match: 9. This CDR3 spans 15 amino acids. CDR1 is MNHEY and CDR2 is SVGAGI in the germline V gene. CDR3 sequence (DNA): TGTGCCAGCCACAAACTAGCGGGAGTCAGCAATGAGCAGTTCTTC. Residues: CASHKLAGVSNEQFF.

V usage is TRBV4-1 and J usage is TRBJ1-6, with D hard to call. CDR1 and CDR2 (germline): MGHRA, YSYEKL. Trimming left V 3 bases short and J 0 bases short, with 6 bases between. This CDR3 has 15 residues. The CDR3 sequence: CASSQGSSYNSPLHF. In DNA form, the CDR3 reads TGCGCCAGCAGCCAGGGGAGCTCCTATAATTCACCCCTCCACTTT.

The gene calls are TRBV6-5 and TRBJ1-3; D perhaps matches TRBD1 (6 bases). V lost 7 bases and J 14 bases, leaving 15 bases between the germline ends. The CDR3 is made up of 11 amino acids. CDR1 and CDR2 (germline): MNHEY, SVGAGI. CDR3 region: CASTVQGRVYF. The CDR3 DNA reads as TGTGCCAGCACCGTACAGGGAAGGGTATATTTT.

The chain carries TRBV18 and TRBJ2-1; D is unclear. The CDR3 is 14 amino acids. The germline V gene has CDR1 KGHSH and CDR2 LQKENI. Trimming took 0 bases from V and 8 from J, leaving 11 bases between them. CDR3 residues: CASSPPVRSDEQFF. The CDR3 DNA reads as TGTGCCAGCTCACCACCGGTAAGGAGCGATGAGCAGTTCTTC.

This clone was detected only a few times. This chain joins TRBV6-2 or TRBV6-3 and TRBJ2-1; 9 positions match TRBD2. V was pared by 0 bases and J by 4 bases, with 10 bases of the junction left unmatched. CDR1 is MNHEY, CDR2 SVGEGT, per germline. The CDR3 has 18 residues. The CDR3 DNA is TGTGCCAGCAGTTACTCAGTTGTGGCGGGAGGGAATTACAATGAGCAGTTCTTC. Translated: CASSYSVVAGGNYNEQFF.

Remarks on this clone: Sequence at one end of the junction differs from germline and may be a read error. This chain joins TRBV3-1 (or the pseudogene TRBV3-2) and TRBJ2-7, with D maybe TRBD2 (6 bases). The CDR3 is 14 amino acids. Germline assignment: CDR1 LGHDT and CDR2 YNNKEL (reference sequence). In DNA, the CDR3 is TGTGCCAGCAGCCAAGTACTAGCCTCCTCCGAGCAGTACTTC. Protein sequence: CASSQVLASSEQYF.

This chain connects TRBV7-6 to TRBJ2-1; 11 positions agree with TRBD2. Germline-derived CDR1 and CDR2 are SGHVS and FNYEAQ. The trim removed 1 base at V and 4 bases at J, leaving 9 bases unmatched. There are 18 residues in the CDR3. Here the CDR3 DNA reads TGTGCCAGCAGCTTAGGACAGGGACGGACTAGCGGGTACAATGAGCAGTTCTTC. This sequence encodes CASSLGQGRTSGYNEQFF.